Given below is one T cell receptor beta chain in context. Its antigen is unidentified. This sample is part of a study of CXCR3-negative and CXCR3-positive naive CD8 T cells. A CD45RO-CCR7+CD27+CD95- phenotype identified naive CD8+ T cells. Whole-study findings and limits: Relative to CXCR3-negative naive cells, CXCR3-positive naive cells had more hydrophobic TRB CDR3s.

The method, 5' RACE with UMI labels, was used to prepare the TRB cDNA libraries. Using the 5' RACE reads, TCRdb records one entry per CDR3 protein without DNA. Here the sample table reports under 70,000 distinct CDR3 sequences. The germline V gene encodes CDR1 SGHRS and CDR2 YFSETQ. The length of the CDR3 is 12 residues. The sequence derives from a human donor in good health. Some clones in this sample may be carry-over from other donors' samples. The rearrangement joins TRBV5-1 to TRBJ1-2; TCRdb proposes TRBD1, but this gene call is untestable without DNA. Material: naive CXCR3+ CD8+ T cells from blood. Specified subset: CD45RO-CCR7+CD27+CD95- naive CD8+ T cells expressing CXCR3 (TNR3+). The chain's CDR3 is CASRQGADGYTF. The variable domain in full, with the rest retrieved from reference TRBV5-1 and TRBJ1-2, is KAGVTQTPRYLIKTRGQQVTLSCSPISGHRSVSWYQQTPGQGLQFLFEYFSETQRNKGNFPGRFSGRQFSNSRSEMNVSTLELGDSALYLCASRQGADGYTFGSGTRLTVV.